The present T cell receptor (beta chain) was sequenced within a study of identical twins listed by TCRdb under 2016. Regarding the complete study: To test whether fetal clonotypes persist, this study deep-sequenced TCR alpha and beta repertoires from monozygotic twins, from unrelated adults of various ages, and from cord blood. To rule out contamination, replicate twin experiments were performed at different times with different library preparation protocols. The paper as a whole reports these results and caveats: Fewer insertions were carried by abundant cord blood beta clonotypes; a weaker similar trend was observed in young adult naive repertoires, while no such trend was observed in memory repertoires. Conclusions relied on cross-sectional statistical analysis, since the same donors could not be followed over many years. Recombination models systematically underestimated out-of-frame TCR alpha sharing in monozygotic twins but agreed with sharing between unrelated individuals. Invariant T cells such as MAIT and iNKT could partly confound zero-insertion analyses, though diverse VJ usage argued against this for most clonotypes. Compared with coincidental sharing between unrelated individuals, out-of-frame TCR alpha sequences shared between twins had an excess of sequences with low generation probability. In beta out-of-frame sequences, excess twin sharing was weaker, because having fewer shared sequences lowered the signal-to-noise ratio.

Only healthy Caucasian donors were included. Three pairs of female monozygotic twins, all aged about 18 to 30 years, were included in the twin cohort. Positive isolation kits from Invitrogen were used to isolate CD4+ and CD8+ T cell populations. Trimming accounts for 4 bases at V and 4 bases at J, while the number of junction bases matched to no gene is 6. The CDR3 measures 15 amino acids from cysteine to phenylalanine. Only CDR3 DNA is held: 45 bases, read in frame from base 1. Looking up the germline V gene yields CDR1 SGHAT and CDR2 FQNNGV. For this clonotype: This receptor's antigen is unknown. No much larger clone exists at a distance of one base, and base qualities are not known.

The receptor library was made with 5' RACE. Sequenced on an Illumina HiSeq 2000. Template switching added a universal primer binding site, and the final cDNA carried a unique molecular identifier that allowed TCR cDNA molecules to be counted accurately. Specific primers in the conserved constant-segment region were used to synthesize first-strand cDNA for TCR alpha and beta chains. To control for contamination, every cDNA library was double barcoded, receiving both a SMART-Mk sample barcode and Illumina barcodes. TruSeq adapter sequences and Illumina sample barcodes were added in two successive PCR steps. The TCR alpha and beta cDNA libraries were sequenced on the Illumina HiSeq platform using custom primers. Turning to the authors' computational methods: MiGEC processed the raw reads to extract unique molecular identifiers, while MiXCR was used to determine the CDR3 positions. For each individual, recombination models were inferred using an EM algorithm with the repgenHMM and IGoR tools. Shared clonotype analysis was performed with the tcR package in R, normalizing sharing by the product of cloneset sizes. To study raw recombination without the effects of thymic and clonal selection, out-of-frame nonproductive sequences were analyzed. TCRdb redid the processing of the public reads, applying fastp at Q25 and MiXCR, and retained in-frame beta chains. Rows are combined by CDR3 protein, so each entry shows the most common genes and DNA. These V and J calls derive from TCRdb rather than the authors' analysis. The sample data list hundreds of thousands of distinct CDR3 sequences, and roughly 26% of these were observed just once. The top ten constitute 2.9% of the sample.

These data were also reused for a study on T cells expressing NK-cell markers. Reported in the second study: TCR beta-chain repertoires were profiled in sorted CD3+CD56+NKG2C+, CD3+CD56+NKG2C- and CD3+CD56-NKG2C+ T-cell subsets from fewer than 10 donors. Seven of the eight sequenced donors were HCMV-seropositive and one was HCMV-seronegative. To restrict sorting to alphabetaTCR-expressing T cells, an anti-gammadeltaTCR antibody was added in several experiments. In several donors, the dominant CD3+CD56+NKG2C+ clonotypes were found to rank among the top 10 CD8+ clonotypes and to make up roughly 1.0-7.0% of CD8+ T cells. Those dominant clonotypes were again the most abundant among CD3+CD56-NKG2C+ cells in a handful of donors, at about 28.3-65%. Whether the expanded NKG2C-expressing T cell clones were specific for HCMV antigens was left unclear. Randomly selected healthy volunteers, three men and five women, were used as the eight sequenced donors. To determine HCMV serostatus, a commercial ELISA kit was used to detect HCMV-specific IgG in serum. MIGEC was used to demultiplex reads and group the reads by UMI, and MiTCR was used to assemble and quantify clonotypes. To remove erroneous sequences, TCR cDNA sequences were retained only when supported by two or more reads. Downstream repertoire analysis used the tcR package, and clonotypes were matched across fractions by CDR3 nucleotide sequence plus V segment. Antigen specificity was annotated against VDJdb with VDJmatch, allowing one amino acid substitution in CDR3.

The sequence came from a young woman in good health. The chain is encoded by TRBV11-2 joined to TRBJ2-7; 11 bases in the middle match TRBD2. What was sequenced was CD4+ T cells sorted from blood. The CDR3 region has the sequence CASSYTSGSSYEQYF. In nucleotides, the sequence is TGTGCCAGCAGCTATACTAGCGGGAGTTCTTACGAGCAGTACTTC.